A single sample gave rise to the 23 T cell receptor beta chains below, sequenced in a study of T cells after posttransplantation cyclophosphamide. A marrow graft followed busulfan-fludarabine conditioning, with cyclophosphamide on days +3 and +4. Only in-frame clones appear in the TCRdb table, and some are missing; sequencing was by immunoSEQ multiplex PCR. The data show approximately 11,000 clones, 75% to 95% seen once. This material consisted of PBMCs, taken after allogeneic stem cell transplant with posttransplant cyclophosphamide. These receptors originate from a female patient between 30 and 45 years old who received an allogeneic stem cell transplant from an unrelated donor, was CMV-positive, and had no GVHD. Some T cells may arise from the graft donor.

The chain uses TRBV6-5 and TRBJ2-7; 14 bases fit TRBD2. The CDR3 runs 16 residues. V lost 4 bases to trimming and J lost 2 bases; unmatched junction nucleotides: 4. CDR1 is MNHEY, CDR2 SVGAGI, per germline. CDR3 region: CASSFLTSGRAYEQYF. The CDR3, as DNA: TGTGCCAGCAGTTTTTTGACTAGCGGGAGGGCCTACGAGCAGTACTTC.

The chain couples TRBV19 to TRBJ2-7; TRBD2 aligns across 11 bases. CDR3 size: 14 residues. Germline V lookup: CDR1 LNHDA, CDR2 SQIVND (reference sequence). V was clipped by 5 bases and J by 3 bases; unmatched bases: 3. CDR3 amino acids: CASSLAGGIYEQYF. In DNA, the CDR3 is TGTGCCAGTAGTTTAGCGGGAGGGATCTACGAGCAGTACTTC.

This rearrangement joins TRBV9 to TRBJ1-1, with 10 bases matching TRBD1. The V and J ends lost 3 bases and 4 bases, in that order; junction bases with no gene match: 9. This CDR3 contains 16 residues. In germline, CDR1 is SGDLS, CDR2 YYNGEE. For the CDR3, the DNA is TGTGCCAGCAGCGCCACAGGACAGGGGGACATCACTGAAGCTTTCTTT. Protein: CASSATGQGDITEAFF.

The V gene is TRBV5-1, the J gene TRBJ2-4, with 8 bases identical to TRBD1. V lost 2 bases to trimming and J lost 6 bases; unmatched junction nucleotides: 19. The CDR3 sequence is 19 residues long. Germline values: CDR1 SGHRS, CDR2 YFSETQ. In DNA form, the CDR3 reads TGCGCCAGCAGCTTCTACAGGACAGGGAGTTCCGGGATAAGAAACATTCAGTACTTC. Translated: CASSFYRTGSSGIRNIQYF.

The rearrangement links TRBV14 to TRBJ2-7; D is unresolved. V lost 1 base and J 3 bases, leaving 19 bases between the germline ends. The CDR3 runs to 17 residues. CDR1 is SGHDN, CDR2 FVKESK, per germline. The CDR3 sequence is CASSQGPDIYANYEQYF. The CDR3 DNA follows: TGTGCCAGCAGCCAAGGCCCCGACATCTACGCAAACTACGAGCAGTACTTC.

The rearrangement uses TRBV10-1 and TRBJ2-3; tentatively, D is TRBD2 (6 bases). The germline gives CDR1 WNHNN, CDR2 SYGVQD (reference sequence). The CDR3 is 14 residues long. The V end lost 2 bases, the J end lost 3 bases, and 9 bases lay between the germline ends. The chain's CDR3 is CASSEGTYTDTQYF. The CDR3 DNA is TGCGCCAGCAGTGAGGGGACTTATACAGATACGCAGTATTTT.

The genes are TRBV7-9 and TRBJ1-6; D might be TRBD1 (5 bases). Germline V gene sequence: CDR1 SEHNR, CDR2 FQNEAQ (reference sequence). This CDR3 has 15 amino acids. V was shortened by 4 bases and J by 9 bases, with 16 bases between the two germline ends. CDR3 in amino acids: CASSSRAGGVSPLHF. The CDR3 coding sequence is TGTGCCAGCAGCTCTCGAGCCGGGGGGGTTTCACCCCTCCACTTT.

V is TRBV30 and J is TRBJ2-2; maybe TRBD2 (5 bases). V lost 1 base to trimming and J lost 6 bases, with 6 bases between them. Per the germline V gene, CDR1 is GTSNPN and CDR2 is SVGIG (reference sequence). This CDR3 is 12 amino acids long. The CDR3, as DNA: TGTGCCTGGAGTGGAGGGCCCGGGGAGCTGTTTTTT. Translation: CAWSGGPGELFF.

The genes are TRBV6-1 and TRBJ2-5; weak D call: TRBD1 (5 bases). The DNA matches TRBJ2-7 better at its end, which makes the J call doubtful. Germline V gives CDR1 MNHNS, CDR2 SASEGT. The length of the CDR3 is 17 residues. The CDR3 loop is CASSEAAGKAWSYEQYF. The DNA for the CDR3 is TGTGCCAGCAGTGAAGCGGCAGGGAAGGCCTGGTCCTACGAGCAGTACTTC.

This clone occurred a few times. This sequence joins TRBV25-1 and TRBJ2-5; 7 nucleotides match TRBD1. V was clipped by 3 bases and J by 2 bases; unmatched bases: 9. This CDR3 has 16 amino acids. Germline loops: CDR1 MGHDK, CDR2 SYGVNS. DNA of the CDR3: TGTGCCAGCAGTGAGCATCAGGGGGTTGGTCAAGAGACCCAGTACTTC. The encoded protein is CASSEHQGVGQETQYF.

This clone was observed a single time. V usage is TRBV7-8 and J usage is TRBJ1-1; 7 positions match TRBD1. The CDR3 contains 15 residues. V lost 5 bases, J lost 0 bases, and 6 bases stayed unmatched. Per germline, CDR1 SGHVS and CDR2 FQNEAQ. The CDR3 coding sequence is TGTGCCAGCAGCCCACGACAGGGTATGAACACTGAAGCTTTCTTT. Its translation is CASSPRQGMNTEAFF.

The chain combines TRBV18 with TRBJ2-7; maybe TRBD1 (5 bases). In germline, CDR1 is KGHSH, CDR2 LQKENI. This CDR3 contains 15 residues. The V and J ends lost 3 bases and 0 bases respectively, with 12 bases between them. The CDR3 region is CASSPTTAPSYEQYF. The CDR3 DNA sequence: TGTGCCAGCTCACCTACGACAGCGCCCTCCTACGAGCAGTACTTC.

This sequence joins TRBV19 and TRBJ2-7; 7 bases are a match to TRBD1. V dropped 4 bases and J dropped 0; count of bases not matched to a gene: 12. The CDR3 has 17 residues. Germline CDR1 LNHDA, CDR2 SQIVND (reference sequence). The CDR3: CASSSWRTGTASYEQYF. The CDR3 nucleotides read TGTGCCAGTAGTAGCTGGCGCACCGGGACAGCCTCCTACGAGCAGTACTTC. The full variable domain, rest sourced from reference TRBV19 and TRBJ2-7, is DGGITQSPKYLFRKEGQNVTLSCEQNLNHDAMYWYRQDPGQGLRLIYYSQIVNDFQKGDIAEGYSVSREKKESFPLTVTSAQKNPTAFYLCASSSWRTGTASYEQYFGPGTRLTVT.

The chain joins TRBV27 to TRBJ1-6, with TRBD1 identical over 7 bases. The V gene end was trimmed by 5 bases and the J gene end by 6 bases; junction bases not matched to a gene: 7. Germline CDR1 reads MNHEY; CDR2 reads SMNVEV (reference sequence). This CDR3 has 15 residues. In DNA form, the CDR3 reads TGTGCCAGCAGTCCTTGGACAGGAGCTAATTCACCCCTCCACTTT. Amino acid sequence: CASSPWTGANSPLHF.

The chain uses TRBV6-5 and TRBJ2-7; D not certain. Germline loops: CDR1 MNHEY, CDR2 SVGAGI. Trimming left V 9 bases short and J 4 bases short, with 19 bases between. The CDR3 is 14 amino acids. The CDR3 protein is CASPTGSKIYEQYF. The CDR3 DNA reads TGTGCCAGTCCCACGGGTTCCAAGATTTACGAGCAGTACTTC.

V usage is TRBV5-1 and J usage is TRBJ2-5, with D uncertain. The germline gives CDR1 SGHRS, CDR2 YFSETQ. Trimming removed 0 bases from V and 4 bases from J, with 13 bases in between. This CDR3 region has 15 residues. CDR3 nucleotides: TGCGCCAGCAGCTTGGTGGCCTCAGCGCGAGAGACCCAGTACTTC. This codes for CASSLVASARETQYF. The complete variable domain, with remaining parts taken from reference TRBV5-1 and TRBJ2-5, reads KAGVTQTPRYLIKTRGQQVTLSCSPISGHRSVSWYQQTPGQGLQFLFEYFSETQRNKGNFPGRFSGRQFSNSRSEMNVSTLELGDSALYLCASSLVASARETQYFGPGTRLLVL.

The CDR3 loop reads CAWSVFTGGRGQPQHF. The CDR3 DNA sequence: TGTGCCTGGAGTGTATTTACAGGGGGAAGGGGACAGCCCCAGCATTTT. The V and J genes are TRBV30 and TRBJ1-5; 8 bases fit TRBD1. From germline, CDR1 is GTSNPN and CDR2 SVGIG (reference sequence). V trimming: 0 bases; J trimming: 7 bases; junction bases outside the gene matches: 11. The CDR3 consists of 16 residues. Full variable domain (remainder filled in from reference TRBV30 and TRBJ1-5): SQTIHQWPATLVQPVGSPLSLECTVEGTSNPNLYWYRQAAGRGLQLLFYSVGIGQISSEVPQNLSASRPQDRQFILSSKKLLLSDSGFYLCAWSVFTGGRGQPQHFGDGTRLSIL.

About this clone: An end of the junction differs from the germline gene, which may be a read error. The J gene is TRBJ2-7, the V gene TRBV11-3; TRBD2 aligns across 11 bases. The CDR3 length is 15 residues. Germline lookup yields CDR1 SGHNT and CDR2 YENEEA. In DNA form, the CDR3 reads TGTGCCAGCAGGAAGGGAACTAGCGGGAGTTACGAGCAGCACTTC. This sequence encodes CASRKGTSGSYEQHF.

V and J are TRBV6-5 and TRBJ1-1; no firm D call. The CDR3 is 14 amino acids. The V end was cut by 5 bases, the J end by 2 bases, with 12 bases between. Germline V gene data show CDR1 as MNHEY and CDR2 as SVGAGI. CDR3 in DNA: TGTGCCAGCAGTAGAGCGGGCTTAAACACTGAAGCTTTCTTT. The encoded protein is CASSRAGLNTEAFF.

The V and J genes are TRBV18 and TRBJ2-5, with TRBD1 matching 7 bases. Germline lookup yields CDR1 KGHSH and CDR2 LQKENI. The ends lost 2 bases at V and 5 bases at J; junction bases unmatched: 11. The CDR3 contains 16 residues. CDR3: CASSPISRGRGETQYF. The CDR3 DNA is TGTGCCAGCTCACCAATATCCAGGGGCAGGGGGGAGACCCAGTACTTC. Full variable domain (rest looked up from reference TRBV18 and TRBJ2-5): NAGVMQNPRHLVRRRGQEARLRCSPMKGHSHVYWYRQLPEEGLKFMVYLQKENIIDESGMPKERFSAEFPKEGPSILRIQQVVRGDSAAYFCASSPISRGRGETQYFGPGTRLLVL.

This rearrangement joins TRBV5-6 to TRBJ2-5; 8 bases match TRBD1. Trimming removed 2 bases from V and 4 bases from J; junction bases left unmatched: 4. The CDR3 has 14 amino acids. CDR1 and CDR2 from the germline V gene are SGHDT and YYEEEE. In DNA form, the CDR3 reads TGTGCCAGCAGCTTCGACAGGGGTGCAGAGACCCAGTACTTC. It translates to CASSFDRGAETQYF.

CDR3 sequence (DNA): TGTGCCAGCAGTTTGGGACAGTACAATGAGCAGTTCTTC. This gives the protein CASSLGQYNEQFF. This chain joins TRBV28 and TRBJ2-1; 7 bases agree with TRBD1. CDR3 length equals 13 residues. Germline CDR1 reads MDHEN; CDR2 reads SYDVKM. J was trimmed by 4 bases and V by 3 bases; bases with no gene match: 0.

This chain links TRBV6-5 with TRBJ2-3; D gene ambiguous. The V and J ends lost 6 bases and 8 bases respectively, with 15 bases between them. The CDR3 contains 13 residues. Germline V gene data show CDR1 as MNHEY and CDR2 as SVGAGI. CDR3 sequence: CASRKLITGTQYF. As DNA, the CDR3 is TGTGCCAGCAGAAAACTCATAACTGGTACGCAGTATTTT.